The T cell receptor (beta chain) under discussion was sequenced for a study of blood T cell repertoires in COVID-19. At the level of the study: Samples taken during acute and convalescent COVID-19 were collected in the United States, Italy and Spain. Sources were T cells, B-cell-depleted T cells, or PBMCs; the material itself was cDNA or gDNA.

Those enrolled in Seattle joined during active infection and were followed longitudinally afterward. Under the authors' procedure: Reference gene primer amplification yielded estimated nucleated cell counts. TCRdb's table, derived via immunoSEQ multiplex PCR, lists solely in-frame clones and lacks some. That table gives V, J and clone size, and the DNA gave D and trimming. The table records about 480,000 clones, approximately 91% of them present only once. The table lists this clone with a few counts. The CDR3 is made up of 15 amino acids. The ends lost 5 bases at V and 3 bases at J; junction bases unmatched: 7. Germline V gene data show CDR1 as MDHEN and CDR2 as SYDVKM.

This receptor was identified in a woman aged 45-65 years with COVID-19, enrolled during active disease. This sequence joins TRBV28 and TRBJ1-5, with TRBD1 matching 7 bases. What was sequenced was peripheral blood. The CDR3: CASSGGTASNQPQHF. CDR3 bases: TGTGCCAGCAGTGGCGGGACAGCTTCCAATCAGCCCCAGCATTTT.